A selection of T cell receptor beta chains follows, all from one sample in a study of control samples from healthy donors and cancer patients. This table comes from immunoSEQ multiplex PCR, and its TCRdb copy is limited to in-frame clones, with some not included. This table has 73,000 or so clones, approximately 84% appearing once. Sequencing was done on a sample of blood. The receptors originated from a woman aged 45-59 years in good health. Each CDR3 is given with its conserved first and last residue. The order of the fields is J gene, D gene, V gene, clone size, CDR3 protein, CDR3 DNA. D genes are given only for firm matches. Size values are once, few and many counts, or a class for expanded clones, and some rows have none.

TRBJ2-3,.,TRBV4-1,.,CASSQEPVTSFASDTQYF,TGCGCCAGCAGCCAAGAACCGGTGACTAGTTTTGCTTCAGATACGCAGTATTTT
TRBJ1-1,TRBD1,TRBV5-4,.,CASSSPAGTGGTEAFF,TGTGCCAGCAGCTCCCCAGCGGGGACAGGGGGCACTGAAGCTTTCTTT
TRBJ1-4,.,TRBV29-1,.,CSVEAGVVTNEKLFF,TGCAGCGTTGAGGCAGGGGTGGTAACTAATGAAAAACTGTTTTTT
TRBJ2-7,TRBD1,TRBV27,.,CASRVYDRAGEQYF,TGTGCCAGCAGGGTTTACGACAGGGCGGGCGAGCAGTACTTC
TRBJ2-3,TRBD1,TRBV7-9,.,CASSFRDRGPDTQYF,TGTGCCAGCAGCTTCCGGGACAGGGGCCCAGATACGCAGTATTTT
TRBJ2-2,TRBD1,TRBV19,.,CASSIDSWTGGRTGELFF,TGTGCCAGTAGTATAGATTCTTGGACAGGGGGCCGGACCGGGGAGCTGTTTTTT
TRBJ2-3,.,TRBV14,.,CASSQGGSTDTQYF,TGTGCCAGCAGCCAAGGAGGGAGCACAGATACGCAGTATTTT
TRBJ1-2,TRBD1,TRBV5-4,.,CASSSAGGADYGYTF,TGTGCCAGCAGCTCCGCAGGGGGCGCCGACTATGGCTACACCTTC
TRBJ2-3,TRBD1,TRBV5-4,.,CTSSHRGRGDTQYF,TGTACCAGCAGCCACAGGGGGCGGGGAGATACGCAGTATTTT
TRBJ1-1,.,TRBV29-1,.,CSHRLLDRNTEAFF,TGCAGCCATCGCCTGCTCGACAGGAACACTGAAGCTTTCTTT
TRBJ2-3,TRBD2,TRBV5-1,.,CASSFLPLAGGGASTDTQYF,TGCGCCAGCAGCTTCCTCCCCCTAGCGGGAGGGGGGGCCAGCACAGATACGCAGTATTTT
TRBJ2-7,TRBD1,TRBV9,.,CASSSEQGANEQYF,TGTGCCAGCAGCTCAGAACAGGGGGCCAACGAGCAGTACTTC
TRBJ1-6,.,TRBV30,few,CAWQVGRYNSPLHF,TGTGCCTGGCAAGTAGGACGGTATAATTCACCCCTCCACTTT
TRBJ2-1,.,TRBV5-4,.,CASSLDSNEQFF,TGTGCCAGCAGCTTGGACTCTAATGAGCAGTTCTTC
TRBJ1-2,TRBD1,TRBV6-5,.,CASSPLGQGEGYTF,TGTGCCAGCAGCCCACTGGGACAGGGAGAAGGCTACACCTTC